One and the same sample provided the 28 T cell receptor beta chains below, sequenced in a study of blood T cells in healthy people across ages. Then a second PCR, running roughly 7 to 12 cycles, was carried out with a sample-barcoded 5' primer and a J-beta primer mix. TCRdb itself ran the 5' RACE reads through MiXCR, one entry per CDR3 protein. The table includes some 850,000 distinct CDR3 sequences, about a quarter detected once. These same records also appear under a second study, on T cells of mothers and their children.

Sequenced material: blood. All receptors come from a boy aged 5-17 years in good health.

This clonotype was counted a few times. The CDR3 sequence: CASSLGPAQGQETQYF. DNA for the CDR3: TGTGCCAGCAGTTTAGGACCCGCACAGGGGCAAGAGACCCAGTACTTC. The chain combines TRBV12-3 or TRBV12-4 with TRBJ2-5; 7 bases are a match to TRBD1. The V segment lost 1 base and the J segment 2 bases; nucleotides outside the gene matches: 7. CDR3 length equals 16 residues.

This sequence joins TRBV29-1 and TRBJ2-7; no definite D call. The CDR3 spans 15 residues. Germline V gives CDR1 SQVTM, CDR2 ANQGSEA. With 2 bases removed from V and 3 bases from J, the gap between germline ends came to 17 bases. CDR3 protein: CSVEHPTSPYYEQYF. DNA of the CDR3: TGCAGCGTTGAACATCCCACCTCTCCCTACTACGAGCAGTACTTC.

This clonotype appeared a few times. The chain recombines TRBV2 with TRBJ2-4; the match to TRBD2 covers 7 bases. CDR3 length: 13 amino acids. Germline trimming cut 3 bases from V and 7 bases from J; bases unmatched to any gene: 3. Per germline, CDR1 SNHLY and CDR2 FYNNEI. This CDR3 is CASSETSKNIQYF. The CDR3 DNA sequence: TGTGCCAGCAGTGAGACTAGCAAGAACATTCAGTACTTC.

This sequence joins TRBV2 and TRBJ2-7; 9 bases fit TRBD1. With V trimmed by 7 bases and J by 6 bases, 7 bases remained unmatched. This CDR3 region has 13 residues. Germline CDR1 SNHLY, CDR2 FYNNEI. The CDR3 nucleotides read TGTGCCAGCACTAGGGACAGGGAAGGCGAGCAGTACTTC. It translates to CASTRDREGEQYF. The full variable domain, completed using reference TRBV2 and TRBJ2-7, is EPEVTQTPSHQVTQMGQEVILRCVPISNHLYFYWYRQILGQKVEFLVSFYNNEISEKSEIFDDQFSVERPDGSNFTLKIRSTKLEDSAMYFCASTRDREGEQYFGPGTRLTVT.

This clonotype has just a few counts. V is TRBV7-9 and J is TRBJ2-2, with TRBD1 as a possible D gene (6 bases). Germline V lookup: CDR1 SEHNR, CDR2 FQNEAQ (reference sequence). Deletions cut 2 bases from V and 6 bases from J, with 10 bases between. The CDR3 is 14 amino acids. In DNA form, the CDR3 reads TGTGCCAGCAGCTTACAAACAGGGCCCGGGGAGCTGTTTTTT. Translating it yields CASSLQTGPGELFF. Full variable domain (rest looked up from reference TRBV7-9 and TRBJ2-2): DTGVSQNPRHKITKRGQNVTFRCDPISEHNRLYWYRQTLGQGPEFLTYFQNEAQLEKSRLLSDRFSAERPKGSFSTLEIQRTEQGDSAMYLCASSLQTGPGELFFGEGSRLTVL.

This clonotype was detected a few times. The gene calls are TRBV5-1 and TRBJ2-3; 8 bases are shared with TRBD1. The CDR3 sequence is 15 residues long. In germline, CDR1 is SGHRS, CDR2 YFSETQ. After removal of 6 bases from V and 2 bases from J, the junction contained 8 bases not matched to a gene. The CDR3 DNA sequence: TGCGCCAGCACGAGACAGGGGTCATTCACAGATACGCAGTATTTT. The encoded protein is CASTRQGSFTDTQYF.

This clonotype was counted a few times. In nucleotides, the CDR3 is TGTGCCGGGGATACGCAGTATTTT. Translating it yields CAGDTQYF. The rearrangement joins TRBV12-3 or TRBV12-4 to TRBJ2-3, with D uncertain. CDR3 length: 8 amino acids. V was shortened by 11 bases and J by 6 bases, with 3 bases between the two germline ends.

This clonotype turned up a few times. This chain uses TRBV12-3 or TRBV12-4 with TRBJ2-5, with 9 bases identical to TRBD2. V dropped 1 base and J dropped 5; count of bases not matched to a gene: 8. The CDR3 is made up of 16 amino acids. CDR3 nucleotides: TGTGCCAGCAGTTTAGTAGTGGGACTAGCTGGGGAGACCCAGTACTTC. Amino acid sequence: CASSLVVGLAGETQYF.

As concerns this clonotype: One end of the junction is discordant with germline, which a read error may explain. The CDR3 loop is CASSPRQFWPF. The CDR3 DNA follows: TGTGCCAGCAGCCCGAGACAGTTTTGGCCCTTC. The V call is TRBV9, the J call TRBJ1-2, with a weak D call TRBD1 (5 bases). CDR1 is SGDLS, CDR2 YYNGEE, per germline. This CDR3 region has 11 residues.

This clonotype was picked up many times. This chain joins TRBV13 and TRBJ2-7, with D uncertain. CDR1 PRHDT and CDR2 FYEKMQ come from the germline V gene (reference sequence). The CDR3 runs to 15 residues. V was cut by 0 bases and J by 12 bases, with 21 bases left in between. This CDR3 reads CASSLGLGRSFAVYF. DNA of the CDR3: TGTGCCAGCAGCTTAGGTCTGGGTAGGAGTTTCGCGGTGTACTTC.

The chain links TRBV20-1 to TRBJ2-5; TRBD2 might be the D (6 bases). Germline V gene data show CDR1 as DFQATT and CDR2 as SNEGSKA (reference sequence). Trimming took 0 bases from V and 10 from J, leaving 18 bases between them. The length of the CDR3 is 14 residues. The CDR3 reads CSARDWGTLSIQYF. CDR3 bases: TGCAGTGCTAGAGATTGGGGGACTCTTTCAATCCAGTACTTC.

V is TRBV6-5 and J is TRBJ1-1, with unresolved D. CDR3 length: 14 residues. Trimming took 7 bases from V and 6 from J, leaving 18 bases between them. The V gene's germline CDR1 is MNHEY and CDR2 SVGAGI. This CDR3 is CASTRSASLAEAFF. The DNA for the CDR3 is TGTGCCAGCACCCGATCCGCGTCGCTTGCTGAAGCTTTCTTT.

The genes are TRBV5-1 and TRBJ2-3; the D is unclear. The CDR3 extends over 12 amino acids. V dropped 2 bases and J dropped 6 bases, with 7 bases sitting between them. Looked up from germline, CDR1 is SGHRS and CDR2 is YFSETQ. This CDR3 is CASSFNADTQYF. As DNA, the CDR3 is TGCGCCAGCAGCTTTAATGCGGATACGCAGTATTTT.

The genes are TRBV20-1 and TRBJ2-7, with 9 bases fitting TRBD1. The CDR3 consists of 14 residues. Germline lookup yields CDR1 DFQATT and CDR2 SNEGSKA (reference sequence). Unmatched junction bases numbered 9, after V lost 3 bases and J lost 6 bases. CDR3 amino acids: CSASGDRVPLEQYF. The CDR3 bases are TGCAGTGCTAGTGGGGACAGGGTACCCCTCGAGCAGTACTTC.

This chain joins TRBV4-2 and TRBJ1-5; TRBD1 is a possible D gene (6 bases). Trimming removed 3 bases at V and 6 bases at J, with 9 bases between. This CDR3 has 13 amino acids. Germline V gene lookup returns CDR1 LGHNA and CDR2 YNFKEQ. Here the CDR3 DNA reads TGTGCCAGCAGCCAGGCGACAGGTCAGCCCCAGCATTTT. Amino acid sequence: CASSQATGQPQHF.

This clonotype has more than one count but fewer than ten. This sequence joins TRBV10-3 and TRBJ2-5; D is undetermined. The germline gives CDR1 ENHRY, CDR2 SYGVKD. The CDR3 length is 15 residues. The ends were cut back, 3 bases at V and 4 bases at J, with 15 bases in the middle. CDR3 sequence: CAISDVGTGLETQYF. CDR3 nucleotides: TGTGCCATCAGTGACGTTGGAACGGGCTTAGAGACCCAGTACTTC.

The chain carries TRBV12-3 or TRBV12-4 and TRBJ2-5, with unresolved D. V gave up 7 bases and J gave up 1 base, with 10 bases separating them. CDR3 length: 13 residues. CDR3 DNA sequence: TGTGCCAGCACCACCGACTTCCAAGAGACCCAGTACTTC. Protein product: CASTTDFQETQYF.

This clonotype turned up a few times. V usage is TRBV20-1 and J usage is TRBJ2-2, with 7 bases matching TRBD2. V was pared by 0 bases and J by 2 bases, with 3 bases of the junction left unmatched. CDR3 length: 15 residues. Germline CDR1 DFQATT, CDR2 SNEGSKA (reference sequence). The CDR3 DNA reads as TGCAGTGCTAGAGAGGGAGCGGGAAACACCGGGGAGCTGTTTTTT. It yields the protein CSAREGAGNTGELFF.

V is TRBV20-1 and J is TRBJ1-6, with D perhaps TRBD1 (5 bases). This CDR3 has 14 residues. Trimming removed 4 bases at V and 6 bases at J, with 13 bases between. Germline CDR1 reads DFQATT; CDR2 reads SNEGSKA (reference sequence). The DNA for the CDR3 is TGCAGTGCTATCAGGGTGTCGGGTAATTCACCCCTCCACTTT. It specifies CSAIRVSGNSPLHF.

This clonotype was counted between two and nine times. The chain employs TRBV25-1 and TRBJ1-3, with a weak D call TRBD1 (5 bases). Germline V lookup: CDR1 MGHDK, CDR2 SYGVNS. This CDR3 is 15 amino acids long. Trimming left V 6 bases short and J 4 bases short, with 16 bases between. CDR3 sequence: CASRKSGARGNTIYF. The CDR3 nucleotides are TGTGCCAGCAGAAAATCCGGGGCGAGGGGAAACACCATATATTTT.

V gene TRBV28 combines with J gene TRBJ2-3; D gene unclear. The V and J ends lost 1 base and 8 bases respectively, with 10 bases between them. The CDR3 is 13 amino acids. The germline gives CDR1 MDHEN, CDR2 SYDVKM. CDR3 in DNA: TGTGCCAGCAGTTTATCCCCGCTAGGTACGCAGTATTTT. This translates into CASSLSPLGTQYF.

The chain couples TRBV20-1 to TRBJ1-1, with D possibly being TRBD1 (5 bases). In germline, CDR1 is DFQATT, CDR2 SNEGSKA (reference sequence). This CDR3 comprises 13 residues. V lost 0 bases to trimming and J lost 4 bases, with 9 bases between them. The CDR3 sequence: CSAREGGGTEAFF. The DNA of the CDR3 is TGCAGTGCTAGAGAGGGTGGGGGCACTGAAGCTTTCTTT.

This clonotype was counted between two and nine times. This CDR3 is CASSSLLREESGANVLTF. In DNA form, the CDR3 reads TGCGCCAGCAGCTCTCTGTTGAGGGAGGAATCTGGGGCCAACGTCCTGACTTTC. This rearrangement joins TRBV5-1 to TRBJ2-6, with D perhaps matching TRBD2 (6 bases). Trimming removed 3 bases from V and 1 base from J, with 17 bases in between. The CDR3 has 18 amino acids. CDR1 is SGHRS and CDR2 is YFSETQ in the germline V gene.

This clonotype was detected a few times. The chain combines TRBV2 with TRBJ2-7; no reliable D call. V dropped 5 bases and J dropped 1 base, with 12 bases sitting between them. The CDR3 loop spans 14 amino acids. CDR1 and CDR2 from the germline V gene are SNHLY and FYNNEI. The CDR3: CASSPRVTSYEQYF. CDR3 nucleotides: TGTGCCAGCAGTCCCCGAGTTACTTCCTACGAGCAGTACTTC.

This clonotype turned up a few times. The rearrangement links TRBV7-2 to TRBJ2-1; D gene unclear. V was pared by 4 bases and J by 6 bases, with 10 bases between. The CDR3 covers 13 residues. Germline-derived CDR1 and CDR2 are SGHTA and FQGNSA. In DNA, the CDR3 is TGTGCCAGCAGCTCATCCGTCTTCAATGAGCAGTTCTTC. Translating it yields CASSSSVFNEQFF.

A few counts support this clonotype. The rearrangement uses TRBV29-1 and TRBJ2-5, with D perhaps matching TRBD2 (6 bases). This CDR3 is built from 15 residues. CDR1 is SQVTM and CDR2 is ANQGSEA in the germline V gene. The chain's CDR3 is CGETRTANTQETQYF. CDR3 DNA: TGCGGCGAGACTAGGACGGCTAACACCCAAGAGACCCAGTACTTC.

The rearrangement uses TRBV20-1 and TRBJ2-1, with D maybe TRBD2 (6 bases). The CDR3 extends over 14 amino acids. Germline V lookup: CDR1 DFQATT, CDR2 SNEGSKA (reference sequence). Trimming took 3 bases from V and 7 from J, leaving 16 bases between them. The CDR3 region has the DNA TGCAGTGCTAGTTGGGGGGAAGGTTGGAATGAGCAGTTCTTC. Encoded protein: CSASWGEGWNEQFF.

V usage is TRBV20-1 and J usage is TRBJ1-1; no clear D. V shed 0 bases and J shed 1 base, with 6 bases lying between them. Germline V gene sequence: CDR1 DFQATT, CDR2 SNEGSKA (reference sequence). This CDR3 is 13 amino acids long. The CDR3 region is CSARDFGNTEAFF. DNA of the CDR3: TGCAGTGCTAGAGATTTTGGGAACACTGAAGCTTTCTTT.